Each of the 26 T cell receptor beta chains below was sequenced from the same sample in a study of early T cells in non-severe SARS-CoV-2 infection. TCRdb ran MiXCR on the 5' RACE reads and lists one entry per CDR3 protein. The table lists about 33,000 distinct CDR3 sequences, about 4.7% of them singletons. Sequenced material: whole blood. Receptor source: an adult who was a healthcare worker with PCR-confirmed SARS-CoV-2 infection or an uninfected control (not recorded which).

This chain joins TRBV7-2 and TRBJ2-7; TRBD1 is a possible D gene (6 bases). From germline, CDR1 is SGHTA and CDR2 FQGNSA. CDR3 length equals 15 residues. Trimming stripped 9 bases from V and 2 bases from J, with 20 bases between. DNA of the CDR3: TGTGCCAGGGGACACAAGTACTTAGGCCCCTACGAGCAGTACTTC. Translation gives CARGHKYLGPYEQYF.

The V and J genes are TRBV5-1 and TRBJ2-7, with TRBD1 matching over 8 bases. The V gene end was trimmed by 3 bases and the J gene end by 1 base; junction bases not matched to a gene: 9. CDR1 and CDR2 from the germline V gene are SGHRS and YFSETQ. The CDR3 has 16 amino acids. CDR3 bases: TGCGCCAGCAGCTCACGAGGACAGGGAATATCCTACGAGCAGTACTTC. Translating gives CASSSRGQGISYEQYF.

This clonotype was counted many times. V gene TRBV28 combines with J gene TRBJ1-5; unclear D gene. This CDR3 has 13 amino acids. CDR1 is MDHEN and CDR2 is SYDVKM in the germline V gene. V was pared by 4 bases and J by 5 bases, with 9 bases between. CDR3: CASSYTGYQPQHF. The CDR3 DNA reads TGTGCCAGCAGTTACACGGGTTATCAGCCCCAGCATTTT.

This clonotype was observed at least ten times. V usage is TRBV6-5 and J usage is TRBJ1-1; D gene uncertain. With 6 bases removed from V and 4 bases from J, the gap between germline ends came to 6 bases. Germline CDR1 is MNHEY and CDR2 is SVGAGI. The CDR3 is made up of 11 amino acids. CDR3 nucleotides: TGTGCCAGCAGCCAATTCACTGAAGCTTTCTTT. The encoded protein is CASSQFTEAFF.

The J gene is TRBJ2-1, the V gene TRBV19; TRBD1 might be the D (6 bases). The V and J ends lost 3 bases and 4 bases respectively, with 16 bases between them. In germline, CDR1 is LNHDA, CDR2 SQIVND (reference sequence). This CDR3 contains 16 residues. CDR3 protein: CASSILMGHGYNEQFF. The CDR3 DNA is TGTGCCAGTAGTATTTTGATGGGACACGGATACAATGAGCAGTTCTTC.

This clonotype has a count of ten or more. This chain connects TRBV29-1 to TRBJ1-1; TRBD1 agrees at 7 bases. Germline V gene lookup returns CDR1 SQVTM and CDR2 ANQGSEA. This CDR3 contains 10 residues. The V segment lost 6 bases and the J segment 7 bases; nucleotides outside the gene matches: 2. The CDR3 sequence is CSVRTGEAFF. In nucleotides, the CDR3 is TGCAGCGTCAGGACAGGTGAAGCTTTCTTT.

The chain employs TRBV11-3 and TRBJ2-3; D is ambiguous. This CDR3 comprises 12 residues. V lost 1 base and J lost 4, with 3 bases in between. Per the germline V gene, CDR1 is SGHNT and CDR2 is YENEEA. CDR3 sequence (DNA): TGTGCCAGCAGCTTAGTGGCAGATACGCAGTATTTT. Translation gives CASSLVADTQYF.

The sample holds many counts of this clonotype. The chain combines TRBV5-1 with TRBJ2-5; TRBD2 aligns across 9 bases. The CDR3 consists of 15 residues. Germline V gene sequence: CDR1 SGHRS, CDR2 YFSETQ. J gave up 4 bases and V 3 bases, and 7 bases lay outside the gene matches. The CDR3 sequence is CASSSRAGGAETQYF. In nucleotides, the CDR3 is TGCGCCAGCAGCTCCAGAGCGGGGGGCGCAGAGACCCAGTACTTC.

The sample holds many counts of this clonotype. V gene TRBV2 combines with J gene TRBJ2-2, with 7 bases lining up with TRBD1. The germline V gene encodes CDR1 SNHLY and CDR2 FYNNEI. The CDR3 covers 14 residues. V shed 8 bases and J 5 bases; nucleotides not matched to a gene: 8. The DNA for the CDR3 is TGTGCCAGCCTAGGGACAGTATATACCGGGGAGCTGTTTTTT. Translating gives CASLGTVYTGELFF.

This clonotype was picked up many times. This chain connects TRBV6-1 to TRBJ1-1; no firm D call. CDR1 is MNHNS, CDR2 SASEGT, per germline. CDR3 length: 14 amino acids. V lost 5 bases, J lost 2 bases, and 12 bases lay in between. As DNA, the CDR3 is TGTGCCAGCAGTCCCGTTGGCATTAACACTGAAGCTTTCTTT. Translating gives CASSPVGINTEAFF.

The DNA for the CDR3 is TGTGCCAGCAGCCAAGACACCTACGGCATTCAGTACTTC. Encoded protein: CASSQDTYGIQYF. The rearrangement joins TRBV4-2 to TRBJ2-4; D not certain. V lost 0 bases to trimming and J lost 9 bases, with 9 bases between them. The length of the CDR3 is 13 residues. Per germline, CDR1 LGHNA and CDR2 YNFKEQ.

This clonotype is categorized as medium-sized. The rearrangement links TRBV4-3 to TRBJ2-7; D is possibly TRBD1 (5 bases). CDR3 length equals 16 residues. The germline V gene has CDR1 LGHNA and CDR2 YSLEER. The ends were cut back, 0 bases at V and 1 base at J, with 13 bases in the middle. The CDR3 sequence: CASSQDQGTPSYEQYF. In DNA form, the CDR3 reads TGCGCCAGCAGCCAAGATCAGGGTACACCATCCTACGAGCAGTACTTC.

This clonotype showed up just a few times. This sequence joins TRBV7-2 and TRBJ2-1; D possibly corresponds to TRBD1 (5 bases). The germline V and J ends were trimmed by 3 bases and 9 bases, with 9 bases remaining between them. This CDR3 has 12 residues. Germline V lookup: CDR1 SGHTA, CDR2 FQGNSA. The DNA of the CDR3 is TGTGCCAGCAGCTTTGGGGCTGGTGAGCAGTTCTTC. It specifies CASSFGAGEQFF. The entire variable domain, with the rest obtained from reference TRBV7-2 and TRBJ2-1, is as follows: GAGVSQSPSNKVTEKGKDVELRCDPISGHTALYWYRQSLGQGLEFLIYFQGNSAPDKSGLPSDRFSAERTGGSVSTLTIQRTQQEDSAVYLCASSFGAGEQFFGPGTRLTVL.

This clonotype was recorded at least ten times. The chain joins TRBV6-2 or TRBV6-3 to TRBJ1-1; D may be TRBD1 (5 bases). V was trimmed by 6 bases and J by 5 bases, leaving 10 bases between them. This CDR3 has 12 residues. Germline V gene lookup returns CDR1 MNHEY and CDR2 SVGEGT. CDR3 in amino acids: CASRIGGTEAFF. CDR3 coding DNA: TGTGCCAGCAGAATTGGGGGAACTGAAGCTTTCTTT.

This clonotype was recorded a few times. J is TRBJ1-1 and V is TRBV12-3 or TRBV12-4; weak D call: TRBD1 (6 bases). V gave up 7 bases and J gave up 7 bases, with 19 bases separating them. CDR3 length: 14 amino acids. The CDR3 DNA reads TGTGCCAGCACTCTTACAGGACAGCTGAATGAAGCTTTCTTT. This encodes CASTLTGQLNEAFF.

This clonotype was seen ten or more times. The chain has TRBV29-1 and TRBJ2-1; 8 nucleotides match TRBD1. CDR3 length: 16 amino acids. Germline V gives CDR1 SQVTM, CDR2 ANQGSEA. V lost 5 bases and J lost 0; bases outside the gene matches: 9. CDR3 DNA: TGCAGCGTTCCCACCGGGACAGGAAGCTCCTACAATGAGCAGTTCTTC. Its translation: CSVPTGTGSSYNEQFF.

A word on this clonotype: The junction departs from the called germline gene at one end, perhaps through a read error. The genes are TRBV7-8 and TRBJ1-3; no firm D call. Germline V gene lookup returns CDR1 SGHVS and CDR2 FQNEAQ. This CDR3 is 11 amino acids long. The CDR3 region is CASSFGDTIYF. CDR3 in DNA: TGTGCCAGCAGCTTTGGAGACACCATATATTTT. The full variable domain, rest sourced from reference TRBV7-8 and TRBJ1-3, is GAGVSQSPRYKVAKRGQDVALRCDPISGHVSLFWYQQALGQGPEFLTYFQNEAQLDKSGLPSDRFFAERPEGSVSTLKIQRTQQEDSAVYLCASSFGDTIYFGEGSWLTVV.

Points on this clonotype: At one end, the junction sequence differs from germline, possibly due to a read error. As DNA, the CDR3 is TGTGCCAGCAGTCCCGGGGGAGGAGGCACTGAAGTTTTCTTT. It encodes CASSPGGGGTEVFF. V is TRBV6-6 and J is TRBJ1-1, with D tentatively TRBD1 (5 bases). Germline V gives CDR1 MNHNY, CDR2 SVGAGI (reference sequence). The CDR3 is made up of 14 amino acids.

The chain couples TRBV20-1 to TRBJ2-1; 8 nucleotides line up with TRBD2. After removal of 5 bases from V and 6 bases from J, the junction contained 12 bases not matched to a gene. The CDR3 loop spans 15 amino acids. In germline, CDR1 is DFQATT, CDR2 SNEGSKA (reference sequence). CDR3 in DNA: TGCAGTGCTGACAGCGGGGGACCTCGGCCCAATGAGCAGTTCTTC. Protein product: CSADSGGPRPNEQFF.

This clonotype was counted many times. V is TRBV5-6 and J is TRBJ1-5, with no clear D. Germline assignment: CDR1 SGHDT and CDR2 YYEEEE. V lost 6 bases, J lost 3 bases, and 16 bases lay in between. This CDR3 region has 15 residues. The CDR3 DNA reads TGTGCCAGCACCGAATTCGGGGTTGTCAATCAGCCCCAGCATTTT. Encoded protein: CASTEFGVVNQPQHF.

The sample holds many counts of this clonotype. The CDR3 sequence: CASSFGRVDTQYF. Written as DNA, the CDR3 is TGTGCCAGCAGCTTTGGACGGGTAGATACGCAGTATTTT. The genes are TRBV7-3 and TRBJ2-3; no firm D call. The CDR3 consists of 13 residues. The germline CDR1 and CDR2 sequences are SGHTA and FQGTGA. Deletions cut 3 bases from V and 5 bases from J, with 9 bases between.

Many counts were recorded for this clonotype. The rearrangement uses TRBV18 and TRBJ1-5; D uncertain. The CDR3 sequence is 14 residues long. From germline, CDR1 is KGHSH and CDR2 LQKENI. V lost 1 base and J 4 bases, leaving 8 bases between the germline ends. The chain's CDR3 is CASSPRGNNQPQHF. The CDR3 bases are TGTGCCAGCTCACCACGAGGCAATAATCAGCCCCAGCATTTT.

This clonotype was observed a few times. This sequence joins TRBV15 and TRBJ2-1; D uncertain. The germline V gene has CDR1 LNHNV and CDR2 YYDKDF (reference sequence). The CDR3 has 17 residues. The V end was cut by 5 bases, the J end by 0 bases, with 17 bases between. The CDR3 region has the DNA TGTGCCACCAGCGGCCTTCCGACGGGCCGCTCCTACAATGAGCAGTTCTTC. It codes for CATSGLPTGRSYNEQFF.

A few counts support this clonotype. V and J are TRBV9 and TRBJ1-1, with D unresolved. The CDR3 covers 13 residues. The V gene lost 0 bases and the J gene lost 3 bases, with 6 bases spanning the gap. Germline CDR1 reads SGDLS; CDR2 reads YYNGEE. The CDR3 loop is CASSVALDTEAFF. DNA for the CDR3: TGTGCCAGCAGCGTAGCTCTGGACACTGAAGCTTTCTTT.

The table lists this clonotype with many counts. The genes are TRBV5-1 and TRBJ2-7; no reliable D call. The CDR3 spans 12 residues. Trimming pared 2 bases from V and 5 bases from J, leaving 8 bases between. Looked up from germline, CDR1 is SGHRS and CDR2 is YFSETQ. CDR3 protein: CASSFGADEQYF. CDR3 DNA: TGCGCCAGCAGCTTCGGAGCCGACGAGCAGTACTTC.

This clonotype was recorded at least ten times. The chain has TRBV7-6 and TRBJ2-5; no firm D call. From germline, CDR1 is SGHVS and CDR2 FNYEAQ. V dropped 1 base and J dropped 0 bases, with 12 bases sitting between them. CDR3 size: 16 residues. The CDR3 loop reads CASSLGRHQYQETQYF. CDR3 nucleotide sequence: TGTGCCAGCAGCTTAGGGCGACATCAGTACCAAGAGACCCAGTACTTC.